The 6 T cell receptor beta chains listed next were all sequenced from one sample in a study of a mutant IDH1 vaccine in newly diagnosed glioma. Profiled with immunoSEQ multiplex PCR; TCRdb holds only in-frame clones, not every one. The sample yields tens of thousands of clones, around 81% seen once. Specified time point: week 23, last vaccination. Doses consisted of 300 ug of mutant IDH1 20-mer peptide each, paired with topical imiquimod. These receptors' antigens are unknown. Specimen: PBMCs, collected from a glioma patient whose treatment included an IDH1 peptide vaccine. All receptors derive from a man aged 40-55 years with glioma.

The chain links TRBV5-1 to TRBJ2-3, with TRBD2 matching over 8 bases. The CDR3 runs 20 residues. The junction had 19 bases not matched to a gene; V was cut back by 4 bases and J by 0 bases. Germline assignment: CDR1 SGHRS and CDR2 YFSETQ. For the CDR3, the DNA is TGCGCCAGCAGCAGTCCGAGGGCCCGAGGCGGGGGGACTAGCACAGATACGCAGTATTTT. Protein sequence: CASSSPRARGGGTSTDTQYF.

This chain connects TRBV5-1 to TRBJ2-7, with TRBD2 matching over 12 bases. Unmatched junction bases numbered 6, after V lost 2 bases and J lost 6 bases. The CDR3 totals 15 residues. CDR1 is SGHRS, CDR2 YFSETQ, per germline. The CDR3 loop reads CASSLLAGGPREQYF. CDR3 bases: TGCGCCAGCAGCTTACTAGCGGGAGGCCCTCGCGAGCAGTACTTC.

The genes are TRBV7-9 and TRBJ2-1; the D gene is possibly TRBD2 (6 bases). V was trimmed by 1 base and J by 7 bases, leaving 14 bases between them. This CDR3 is built from 15 residues. Germline CDR1 SEHNR, CDR2 FQNEAQ (reference sequence). This CDR3 is CASSLVRTTINEQFF. The CDR3 DNA is TGTGCCAGCAGCTTAGTACGGACTACCATTAATGAGCAGTTCTTC.

V usage is TRBV2 and J usage is TRBJ2-5; tentative D call: TRBD1 (5 bases). The end of the DNA aligns better with TRBJ2-7, so the J call may be wrong. The CDR3 totals 13 residues. Germline-derived CDR1 and CDR2 are SNHLY and FYNNEI. DNA of the CDR3: TGTGCCAGCAGGATGACAGTAACCTACGAGCAGTACTTC. Translated: CASRMTVTYEQYF.

This chain uses TRBV28 with TRBJ1-1; 9 positions agree with TRBD1. This CDR3 spans 15 amino acids. Looked up from germline, CDR1 is MDHEN and CDR2 is SYDVKM. V was pared by 5 bases and J by 4 bases, with 8 bases of the junction left unmatched. The CDR3 is CASSPNRGLGTEAFF. In DNA, the CDR3 is TGTGCCAGCAGTCCAAACAGGGGGCTCGGCACTGAAGCTTTCTTT.

The rearrangement uses TRBV5-1 and TRBJ2-1, with D perhaps TRBD1 (5 bases). From germline, CDR1 is SGHRS and CDR2 YFSETQ. Trimming removed 2 bases from V and 0 bases from J, with 12 bases in between. The CDR3 is 16 amino acids. The CDR3 sequence is CASSFKGKSSYNEQFF. CDR3 sequence (DNA): TGCGCCAGCAGCTTTAAGGGGAAGAGCTCCTACAATGAGCAGTTCTTC.